This T cell receptor beta chain emerged from a study of graft-versus-host responses after intestinal transplantation. Study results and limitations: Early HvG declines after transplant were associated with peak circulating GvH clone levels.

Worth noting for this clone: Its antigen remains unknown.

Produced via immunoSEQ multiplex PCR; TCRdb's table is partial and in-frame only. The table has fewer than 130,000 clones, roughly 93% seen once. V was cut by 4 bases and J by 1 base, with 8 bases left in between. CDR3 length: 14 residues. Germline CDR1 reads LNHDA; CDR2 reads SQIVND (reference sequence). The chain has TRBV19 and TRBJ2-1; no firm D call. Sequences were derived from unstimulated CD8+ T cells sorted from spleen or lymph node cells, sampled before intestinal transplant. The sequence derives from a human donor who received an intestinal transplant. DNA for the CDR3: TGTGCCAGTAGTACTACAGTGTCCTACAATGAGCAGTTCTTC. Its translation: CASSTTVSYNEQFF.